This T cell receptor beta chain stems from a study of human CD8 memory T cell subsets. Study-wide results and limits: Precursor exhausted and stem-like memory T cell repertoires shared minimal overlap.

Considering frequency, this clonotype is medium-sized (0.01 to 0.1%). Its target is not known. Scientists made TCR beta libraries using UMI-labeled 5' RACE. For each CDR3 protein, TCRdb gives one entry from its re-call of the 5' RACE reads, without DNA. The sample totals several thousand distinct CDR3 sequences; its top ten clones hold around 24%. The CDR3 is 16 residues long. Germline values: CDR1 PRHDT, CDR2 FYEKMQ (reference sequence). Buffy coats donated by healthy individuals were the origin of the PBMC. The chain links TRBV13 to TRBJ1-1; absent DNA, TCRdb's TRBD1 call cannot be checked. The clonotype originates from a human donor in good health. Specimen: CD8+ T cells from PBMCs. CDR3 amino acids: CASSFRMDTWSTEAFF.